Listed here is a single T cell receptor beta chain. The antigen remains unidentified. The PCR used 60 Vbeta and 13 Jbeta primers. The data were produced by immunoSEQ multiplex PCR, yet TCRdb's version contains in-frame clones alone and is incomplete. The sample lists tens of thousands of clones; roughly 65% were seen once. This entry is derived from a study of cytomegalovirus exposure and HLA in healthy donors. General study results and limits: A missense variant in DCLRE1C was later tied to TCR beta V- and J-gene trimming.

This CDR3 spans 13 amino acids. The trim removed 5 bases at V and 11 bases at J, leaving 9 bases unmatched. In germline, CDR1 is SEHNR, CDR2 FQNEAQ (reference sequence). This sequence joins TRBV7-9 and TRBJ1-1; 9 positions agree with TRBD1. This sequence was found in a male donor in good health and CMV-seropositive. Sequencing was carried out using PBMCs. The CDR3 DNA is TGTGCCAGCAGCATTCGGGACGGACAGGGGGCTTTCTTT. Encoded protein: CASSIRDGQGAFF. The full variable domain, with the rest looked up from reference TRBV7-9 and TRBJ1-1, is DTGVSQNPRHKITKRGQNVTFRCDPISEHNRLYWYRQTLGQGPEFLTYFQNEAQLEKSRLLSDRFSAERPKGSFSTLEIQRTEQGDSAMYLCASSIRDGQGAFFGQGTRLTVV.